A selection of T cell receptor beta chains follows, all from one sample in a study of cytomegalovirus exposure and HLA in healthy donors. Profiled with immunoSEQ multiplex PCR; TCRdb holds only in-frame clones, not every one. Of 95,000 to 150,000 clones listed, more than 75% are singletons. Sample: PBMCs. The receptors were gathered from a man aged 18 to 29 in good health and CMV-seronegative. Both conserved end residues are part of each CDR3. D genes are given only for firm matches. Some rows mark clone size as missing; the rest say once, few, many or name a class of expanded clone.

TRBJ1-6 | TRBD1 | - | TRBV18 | CASSPSIPGQGNSPLHF | TGTGCCAGCTCACCTTCCATCCCGGGACAGGGGAATTCACCCCTCCACTTT
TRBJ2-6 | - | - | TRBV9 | CASSVTTGYGANVLTF | TGTGCCAGCAGCGTTACGACAGGTTACGGGGCCAACGTCCTGACTTTC
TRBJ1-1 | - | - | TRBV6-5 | CASSQGTPYEAFF | TGTGCCAGCAGTCAGGGTACCCCTTACGAAGCTTTCTTT
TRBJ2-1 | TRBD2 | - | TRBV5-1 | CASSLTSGGPGNEQFF | TGCGCCAGCAGCTTGACTAGCGGGGGGCCGGGGAATGAGCAGTTCTTC
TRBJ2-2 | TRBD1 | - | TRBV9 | CASSRSRDRVTGELFF | TGTGCCAGCTCCCGATCGAGGGACAGGGTCACCGGGGAGCTGTTTTTT
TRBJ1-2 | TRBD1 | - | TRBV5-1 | CASSLAEQGARTF | TGCGCCAGCAGCTTGGCGGAACAGGGGGCTAGGACCTTC
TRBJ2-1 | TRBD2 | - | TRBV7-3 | CSSSLMAGRGYYNEQFF | TGTTCCAGCAGCTTAATGGCCGGGAGGGGGTACTACAATGAGCAGTTCTTC
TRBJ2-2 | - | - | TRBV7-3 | CASSSSNTGELFF | TGTGCCAGCAGCTCATCGAACACCGGGGAGCTGTTTTTT
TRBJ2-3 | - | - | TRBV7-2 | CASSLGRGDTQYF | TGTGCCAGCAGCTTAGGCAGGGGCGATACGCAGTATTTT
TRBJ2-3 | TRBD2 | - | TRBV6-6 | CASSNIAGWTDTQYF | TGTGCCAGCAGTAATATAGCGGGGTGGACAGATACGCAGTATTTT
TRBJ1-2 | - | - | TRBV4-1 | CASSQAGTNYGYTF | TGCGCCAGCAGCCAGGCAGGGACTAACTATGGCTACACCTTC
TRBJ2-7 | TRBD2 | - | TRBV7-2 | CASRGGQGRYEQYF | TGTGCCAGCCGCGGGGGGCAGGGGAGGTATGAGCAGTACTTC
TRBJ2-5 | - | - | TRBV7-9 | CASSSPQGLSGETQYF | TGTGCCAGCAGCTCGCCCCAGGGTCTCAGTGGGGAGACCCAGTACTTC
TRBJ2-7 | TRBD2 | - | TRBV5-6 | CASSLVSGGLSEQYF | TGTGCCAGCAGCTTGGTTTCGGGGGGGCTGAGTGAGCAGTACTTC
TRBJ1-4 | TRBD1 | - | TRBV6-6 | CASRGGTGEEKLFF | TGTGCCAGCAGGGGGGGGACAGGGGAAGAAAAACTGTTTTTT
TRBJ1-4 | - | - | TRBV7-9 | CSSSISTNEKLFF | TGTTCCAGTTCAATTTCAACTAATGAAAAACTGTTTTTT
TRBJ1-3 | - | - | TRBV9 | CASSVGGQPDTIYF | TGTGCCAGCAGCGTAGGAGGGCAGCCCGACACCATATATTTT
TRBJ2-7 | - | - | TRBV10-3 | CAIRAGSSYEQYF | TGTGCCATCAGGGCCGGGAGTTCATACGAGCAGTACTTC
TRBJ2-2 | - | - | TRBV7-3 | CASSPTVDTGELFF | TGTGCCAGCAGCCCGACAGTGGACACCGGGGAGCTGTTTTTT
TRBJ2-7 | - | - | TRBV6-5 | CASMSVKSSYEQYF | TGTGCCAGCATGAGTGTCAAAAGCTCCTACGAGCAGTACTTC
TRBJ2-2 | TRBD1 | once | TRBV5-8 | CASSWAGTGGTGELFF | TGTGCCAGCAGCTGGGCCGGGACAGGGGGCACCGGGGAGCTGTTTTTT
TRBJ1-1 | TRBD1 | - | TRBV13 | CASSFSVRQGPNTEAFF | TGTGCCAGCAGCTTCTCTGTAAGACAGGGACCGAACACTGAAGCTTTCTTT
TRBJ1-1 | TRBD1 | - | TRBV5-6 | CASSRDRGLRIEAFF | TGTGCCAGCAGCCGGGACAGGGGGCTACGTATTGAAGCTTTCTTT
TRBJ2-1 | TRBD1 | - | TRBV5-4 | CASSRRQGVYNEQFF | TGTGCCAGCAGCAGACGACAGGGTGTCTACAATGAGCAGTTCTTC
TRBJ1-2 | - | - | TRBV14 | CASSPPGPVWYGYTF | TGTGCCAGCAGCCCCCCAGGGCCCGTATGGTATGGCTACACCTTC
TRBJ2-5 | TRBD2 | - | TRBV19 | CASSPGWTSGGGFQETQYF | TGTGCCAGTAGCCCTGGTTGGACTAGCGGGGGGGGATTCCAAGAGACCCAGTACTTC
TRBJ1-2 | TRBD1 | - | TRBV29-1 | CSADPTGGANGYTF | TGCAGCGCCGACCCGACAGGGGGCGCGAATGGCTACACCTTC
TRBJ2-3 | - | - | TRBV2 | CATEIEKTQYF | TGTGCCACCGAAATAGAGAAAACGCAGTATTTT
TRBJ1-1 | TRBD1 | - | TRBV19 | CASSIARQGTFF | TGTGCCAGTAGTATAGCAAGACAGGGGACTTTCTTT
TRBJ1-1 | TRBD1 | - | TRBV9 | CASSVLPGQGMAEAFF | TGTGCCAGCAGCGTTCTTCCGGGACAGGGGATGGCTGAAGCTTTCTTT
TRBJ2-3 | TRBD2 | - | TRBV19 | CASSMGLADTQYF | TGTGCCAGTAGTATGGGACTAGCTGATACGCAGTATTTT
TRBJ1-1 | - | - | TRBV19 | CASSMGIGQCRRSF | TGTGCCAGTAGTATGGGTATAGGACAGTGCCGGAGGAGTTTT
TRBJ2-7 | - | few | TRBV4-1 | CASSQAVPSYEQYF | TGCGCCAGCAGCCAGGCAGTGCCTTCCTACGAGCAGTACTTC
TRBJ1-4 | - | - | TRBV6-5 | CASSLTGATNEKLFF | TGTGCCAGCAGCCTAACGGGGGCAACTAATGAAAAACTGTTTTTT
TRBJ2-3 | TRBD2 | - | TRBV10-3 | CAISEAGGPTDTQYF | TGTGCCATCAGTGAAGCGGGGGGCCCAACAGATACGCAGTATTTT
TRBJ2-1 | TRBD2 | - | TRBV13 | CASSTTSGGTHSYNEQFF | TGTGCCAGCAGCACGACTAGCGGGGGGACTCACTCCTACAATGAGCAGTTCTTC
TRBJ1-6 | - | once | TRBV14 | CASSQGDSLLNSPLHF | TGTGCCAGCAGCCAAGGAGACAGTCTTCTTAATTCACCCCTCCACTTT
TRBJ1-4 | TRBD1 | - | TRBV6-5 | CASRDQGATNEKLFF | TGTGCCAGCAGGGACCAGGGGGCGACTAATGAAAAACTGTTTTTT
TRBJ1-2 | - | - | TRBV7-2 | CASSLESPTYPNYGYTF | TGTGCCAGCAGCTTAGAGTCGCCAACCTACCCTAACTATGGCTACACCTTC
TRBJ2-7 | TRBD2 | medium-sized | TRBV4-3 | CASSQGLAGETYEQYF | TGCGCCAGCAGCCAAGGACTAGCGGGGGAGACCTACGAGCAGTACTTC
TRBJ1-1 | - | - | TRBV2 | CASSLTGGLGTEAFF | TGTGCCAGCAGTCTCACCGGGGGGCTGGGGACTGAAGCTTTCTTT
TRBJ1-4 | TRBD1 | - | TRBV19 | CASSRRQGSTTNEKLFF | TGTGCCAGTAGTAGGAGACAGGGATCTACAACTAATGAAAAACTGTTTTTT
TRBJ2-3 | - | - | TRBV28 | CASRGGDTQYF | TGTGCCAGCCGAGGAGGAGATACGCAGTATTTT
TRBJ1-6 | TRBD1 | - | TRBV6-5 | CASRSRDRDSPLHF | TGTGCCAGCAGGTCCCGGGACAGGGATTCACCCCTCCACTTT
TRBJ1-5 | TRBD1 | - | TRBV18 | CASSRGQTSNQPQHF | TGTGCCAGCTCACGGGGACAGACTAGCAATCAGCCCCAGCATTTT
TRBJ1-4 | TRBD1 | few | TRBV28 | CASSVQGGSGEKLFF | TGTGCCAGCAGTGTGCAGGGGGGCAGCGGTGAAAAACTGTTTTTT
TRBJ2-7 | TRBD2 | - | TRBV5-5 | CASSLGGGGYEQYF | TGTGCCAGCAGCTTGGGCGGGGGAGGCTACGAGCAGTACTTC